These 7 T cell receptor beta chains were all obtained from the same sample, sequenced in a study of blood T cell repertoires in COVID-19. Assay: immunoSEQ multiplex PCR; the TCRdb copy retains only in-frame clones and omits some. The data contain tens of thousands of clones, roughly 82% of them singletons. Sequencing used peripheral blood. These TCRs come from a human donor in a cohort sampled during active COVID-19.

The J gene is TRBJ1-5, the V gene TRBV19; D gene uncertain. CDR3 length equals 13 residues. The ends were cut back, 2 bases at V and 4 bases at J, with 6 bases in the middle. Germline-derived CDR1 and CDR2 are LNHDA and SQIVND (reference sequence). CDR3 nucleotide sequence: TGTGCCAGTAGTATACAGGTAAATCAGCCCCAGCATTTT. This encodes CASSIQVNQPQHF.

This clone came up a few times. The genes are TRBV18 and TRBJ2-7, with D hard to call. CDR1 is KGHSH, CDR2 LQKENI, per germline. V lost 0 bases and J 3 bases, leaving 6 bases between the germline ends. The CDR3 runs to 13 residues. The CDR3 DNA reads TGTGCCAGCTCACCACCTAGTTTCTACGAGCAGTACTTC. It codes for CASSPPSFYEQYF.

V gene TRBV19 combines with J gene TRBJ2-2, with TRBD2 matching 11 bases. CDR3 length: 17 amino acids. Germline trimming cut 8 bases from V and 4 bases from J; bases unmatched to any gene: 12. Per germline, CDR1 LNHDA and CDR2 SQIVND (reference sequence). CDR3 loop: CASESLAGGSLTGELFF. CDR3 sequence (DNA): TGTGCCAGTGAATCTTTAGCGGGGGGGTCACTCACCGGGGAGCTGTTTTTT. The entire variable domain, with the rest obtained from reference TRBV19 and TRBJ2-2, is as follows: DGGITQSPKYLFRKEGQNVTLSCEQNLNHDAMYWYRQDPGQGLRLIYYSQIVNDFQKGDIAEGYSVSREKKESFPLTVTSAQKNPTAFYLCASESLAGGSLTGELFFGEGSRLTVL.

The gene calls are TRBV5-1 and TRBJ1-2, with a possible D match to TRBD1 (5 bases). This CDR3 spans 18 amino acids. CDR1 is SGHRS and CDR2 is YFSETQ in the germline V gene. V was clipped by 3 bases and J by 6 bases, with 27 bases between them. The CDR3 spells CASSSQLPLGRVIDGYTF. In DNA form, the CDR3 reads TGCGCCAGCAGCTCGCAATTACCCTTGGGCAGGGTCATTGATGGCTACACCTTC.

The rearrangement links TRBV2 to TRBJ2-7; TRBD1 matches at 8 bases. The CDR3 is made up of 14 amino acids. Trimming took 7 bases from V and 4 from J; bases not matched to a gene: 9. In germline, CDR1 is SNHLY, CDR2 FYNNEI. Written as DNA, the CDR3 is TGTGCCAGCATTCCTCAGACAGGGGTTTACGAGCAGTACTTC. Amino acid sequence: CASIPQTGVYEQYF.

V gene TRBV5-8 combines with J gene TRBJ1-1, with unresolved D. Per the germline V gene, CDR1 is SGHTS and CDR2 is YDEGEE. The CDR3 extends over 13 amino acids. V was pared by 0 bases and J by 5 bases, with 8 bases between. The CDR3 nucleotides are TGTGCCAGCAGCTTGGAGGACTGGACTGAAGCTTTCTTT. Translation gives CASSLEDWTEAFF.

The chain recombines TRBV2 with TRBJ2-7, with D possibly matching TRBD2 (6 bases). V was clipped by 6 bases and J by 0 bases, with 15 bases between them. This CDR3 comprises 15 residues. In germline, CDR1 is SNHLY, CDR2 FYNNEI. The CDR3 reads CASSVVAGTSYEQYF. CDR3 DNA sequence: TGTGCCAGCAGCGTCGTGGCGGGGACCTCCTACGAGCAGTACTTC.